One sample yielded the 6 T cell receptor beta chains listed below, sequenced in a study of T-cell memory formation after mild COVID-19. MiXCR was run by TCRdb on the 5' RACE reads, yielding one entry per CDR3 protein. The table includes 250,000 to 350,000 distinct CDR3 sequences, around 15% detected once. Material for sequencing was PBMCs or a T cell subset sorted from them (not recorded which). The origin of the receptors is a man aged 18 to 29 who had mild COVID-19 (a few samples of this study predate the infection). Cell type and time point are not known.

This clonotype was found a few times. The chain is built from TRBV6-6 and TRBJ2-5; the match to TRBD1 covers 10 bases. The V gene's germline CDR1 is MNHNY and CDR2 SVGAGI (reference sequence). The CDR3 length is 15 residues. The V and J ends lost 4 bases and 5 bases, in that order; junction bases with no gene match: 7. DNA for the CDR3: TGTGCCAGCAGTTTCTCCGGGACAGGGGTGGAGACCCAGTACTTC. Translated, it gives CASSFSGTGVETQYF.

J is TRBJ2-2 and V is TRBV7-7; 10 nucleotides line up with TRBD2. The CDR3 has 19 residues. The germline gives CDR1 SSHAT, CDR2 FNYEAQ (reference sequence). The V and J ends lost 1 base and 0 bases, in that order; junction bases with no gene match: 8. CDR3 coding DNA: TGTGCCAGCAGCTTAGTGGAAGGGACTAGCGTAGCGAACACCGGGGAGCTGTTTTTT. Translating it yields CASSLVEGTSVANTGELFF.

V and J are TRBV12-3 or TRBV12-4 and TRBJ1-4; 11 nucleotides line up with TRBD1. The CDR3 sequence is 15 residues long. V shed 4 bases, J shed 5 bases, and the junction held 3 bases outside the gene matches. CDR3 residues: CASSSRTGGNEKLFF. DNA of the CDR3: TGTGCCAGCAGTTCCCGGACAGGGGGCAATGAAAAACTGTTTTTT.

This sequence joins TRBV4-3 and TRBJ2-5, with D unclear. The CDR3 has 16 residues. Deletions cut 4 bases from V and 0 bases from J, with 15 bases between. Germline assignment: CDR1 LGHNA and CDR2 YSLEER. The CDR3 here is CASSRTNYPYQETQYF. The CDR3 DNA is TGCGCCAGCAGCCGTACCAACTACCCGTACCAAGAGACCCAGTACTTC.

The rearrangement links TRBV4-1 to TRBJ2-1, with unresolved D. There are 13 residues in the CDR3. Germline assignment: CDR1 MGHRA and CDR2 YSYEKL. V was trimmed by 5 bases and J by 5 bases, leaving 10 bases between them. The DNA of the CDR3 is TGCGCCAGCAGCTATGGACGGAACAATGAGCAGTTCTTC. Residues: CASSYGRNNEQFF.

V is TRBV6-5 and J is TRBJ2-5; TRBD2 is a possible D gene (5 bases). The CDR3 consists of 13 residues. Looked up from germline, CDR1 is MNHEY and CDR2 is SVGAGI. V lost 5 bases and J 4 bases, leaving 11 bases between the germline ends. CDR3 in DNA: TGTGCCAGCAGTCGGCTGGGGAGAGAGACCCAGTACTTC. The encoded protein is CASSRLGRETQYF.